The 8 T cell receptor beta chains reported below all come from one sample, sequenced in a study of identifying expanded T cells in peripheral blood. Only in-frame clones appear in the TCRdb table, and some are missing; sequencing was by immunoSEQ multiplex PCR. The sample lists roughly 86,000 clones, roughly 84% seen once, with less than 5% in the top ten. What was sequenced was blood. Source of these receptors: a person aged 18 to 70 in good health.

Only one count was recorded for this clone. V is TRBV11-2 and J is TRBJ2-1; possible D gene TRBD1, 5 bases. Looked up from germline, CDR1 is SGHAT and CDR2 is FQNNGV. This CDR3 spans 14 amino acids. V was cut by 3 bases and J by 5 bases, with 11 bases left in between. The CDR3 DNA follows: TGTGCCAGCAGCTTGGGGCGCCTGGACAATGAGCAGTTCTTC. Its translation: CASSLGRLDNEQFF.

CDR3 sequence reads: CASSLGDRVDEKLFF. The CDR3 nucleotides read TGCGCCAGCAGCCTAGGGGACAGGGTGGATGAAAAACTGTTTTTT. The V call is TRBV4-3, the J call TRBJ1-4, with 9 bases lining up with TRBD1. V shed 4 bases, J shed 6 bases, and the junction held 6 bases outside the gene matches. CDR1 is LGHNA, CDR2 YSLEER, per germline. This CDR3 is built from 15 residues.

The chain's CDR3 is CASSLQNTGELFF. In nucleotides, the CDR3 is TGCGCCAGCAGCTTGCAGAACACCGGGGAGCTGTTTTTT. The V and J genes are TRBV5-1 and TRBJ2-2; D is uncertain. Trimming shortened V by 1 base and J by 1 base, and 2 bases separated the two germline ends. CDR3 length equals 13 residues. Per the germline V gene, CDR1 is SGHRS and CDR2 is YFSETQ.

This chain connects TRBV7-2 to TRBJ2-7; no definite D call. The CDR3 has 14 amino acids. Germline CDR1 reads SGHTA; CDR2 reads FQGNSA. The V end was cut by 1 base, the J end by 2 bases, with 9 bases between. CDR3 loop: CASSLGGRPYEQYF. CDR3 nucleotide sequence: TGTGCCAGCAGCTTAGGGGGAAGACCCTACGAGCAGTACTTC.

The CDR3 loop is CASSPLYSSGNTIYF. The CDR3 DNA reads as TGTGCCAGCAGCCCCCTCTACAGCTCTGGAAACACCATATATTTT. This chain links TRBV7-9 with TRBJ1-3; D is unclear. The germline gives CDR1 SEHNR, CDR2 FQNEAQ (reference sequence). The CDR3 loop spans 15 amino acids. V lost 5 bases and J lost 0, with 11 bases in between.

The chain employs TRBV6-4 and TRBJ2-3; possible D gene TRBD1, 5 bases. Per the germline V gene, CDR1 is MRHNA and CDR2 is SNTAGT. This CDR3 region has 17 residues. Trimming shortened V by 7 bases and J by 0 bases, and 20 bases separated the two germline ends. The chain's CDR3 is CASKRPRGRLSTDTQYF. The CDR3 nucleotides read TGTGCCAGCAAGCGACCAAGGGGCCGGCTTAGCACAGATACGCAGTATTTT.

The chain joins TRBV6-5 to TRBJ2-1; 7 bases match TRBD2. With 4 bases clipped from V and 6 bases from J, the junction kept 0 bases outside the gene matches. This CDR3 is built from 12 residues. Germline V CDR1 and CDR2: MNHEY, SVGAGI. The CDR3 DNA reads TGTGCCAGCAGTTGGGGGGGCAATGAGCAGTTCTTC. This gives the protein CASSWGGNEQFF.

The gene calls are TRBV30 and TRBJ1-3, with D perhaps matching TRBD1 (5 bases). V was cut by 2 bases and J by 2 bases, with 13 bases left in between. The germline gives CDR1 GTSNPN, CDR2 SVGIG (reference sequence). This CDR3 is 15 amino acids long. CDR3 amino acids: CAWSYGRATGNTIYF. The CDR3 DNA reads TGTGCCTGGAGTTACGGCAGGGCTACTGGAAACACCATATATTTT.